The 23 T cell receptor beta chains below were found in one sample sequenced in a study of technical replicates of blood from a handful of donors (dated by TCRdb to 2017 to 2019). Libraries were built with the immunoSEQ multiplex PCR assay. The clones in this table, taken by TCRdb from immuneACCESS, are in-frame only. Not every clone is retained; where verified, under half of the shortfall comes from an unresolved V gene, and the cause of the rest is unknown. The sample table holds about 90,000 clones, of which 85% to 95% were seen once. The ten largest account for 0.2% to 0.3% of the sample. The sequencing input was T cells isolated from PBMCs. The receptors here all came from a human donor in good health.

CDR3 nucleotides: TGTGCCAGCAGTTATGTTTCGAGCGGGGGCACAGATACGCAGTATTTT. Protein product: CASSYVSSGGTDTQYF. The V and J genes are TRBV6-5 and TRBJ2-3; the match to TRBD2 covers 7 bases. The V and J ends lost 3 bases and 1 base, in that order; junction bases with no gene match: 7. In germline, CDR1 is MNHEY, CDR2 SVGAGI. The CDR3 has 16 residues.

V usage is TRBV28 and J usage is TRBJ1-1, with D perhaps TRBD1 (5 bases). Trimming stripped 6 bases from V and 2 bases from J, with 16 bases between. The CDR3 runs 15 residues. Germline lookup yields CDR1 MDHEN and CDR2 SYDVKM. CDR3 in DNA: TGTGCCAGCAGCTTAACGGGGGAGACCAACACTGAAGCTTTCTTT. As protein: CASSLTGETNTEAFF.

The chain employs TRBV6-1 and TRBJ2-2; 8 bases fit TRBD1. The V gene's germline CDR1 is MNHNS and CDR2 SASEGT. J lost 2 bases, V lost 10 bases, and 6 bases had no gene match. The CDR3 runs to 14 residues. The CDR3 protein is CATPDRVNTGELFF. CDR3 DNA: TGTGCCACTCCGGACAGGGTTAACACCGGGGAGCTGTTTTTT.

The chain is built from TRBV28 and TRBJ1-2, with D perhaps matching TRBD1 (5 bases). V lost 5 bases and J 6 bases, leaving 13 bases between the germline ends. CDR3 length equals 13 residues. Germline values: CDR1 MDHEN, CDR2 SYDVKM. In nucleotides, the CDR3 is TGTGCCAGCAGTCCAGGGTGGCAGGATGGCTACACCTTC. Amino acids: CASSPGWQDGYTF.

The gene calls are TRBV7-8 and TRBJ1-1; D gene uncertain. Trimming stripped 1 base from V and 4 bases from J, with 4 bases between. CDR3 length equals 12 residues. Germline V CDR1 and CDR2: SGHVS, FQNEAQ. The CDR3 nucleotides read TGTGCCAGCAGCTTAGTTCTCACTGAAGCTTTCTTT. Translation: CASSLVLTEAFF.

This chain connects TRBV5-5 to TRBJ1-4, with D possibly matching TRBD1 (6 bases). Trimming cost V 2 bases and J 7 bases, with 21 bases left between them. CDR1 and CDR2 (germline): SGHKS, YYEKEE (reference sequence). This CDR3 contains 17 residues. The CDR3 region is CASSFGRGGWSVEKLFF. CDR3 nucleotides: TGTGCCAGCAGCTTTGGCAGGGGTGGATGGTCTGTTGAAAAACTGTTTTTT.

This clone has a single count. The V call is TRBV29-1, the J call TRBJ2-5, with D perhaps matching TRBD2 (5 bases). Germline V gene data show CDR1 as SQVTM and CDR2 as ANQGSEA. Trimming pared 4 bases from V and 4 bases from J, leaving 10 bases between. The CDR3 consists of 12 residues. This CDR3 is CSVGSSGETQYF. In nucleotides, the CDR3 is TGCAGCGTTGGATCAAGCGGAGAGACCCAGTACTTC.

This clone was recorded once. The chain uses TRBV27 and TRBJ2-1; D possibly corresponds to TRBD1 (5 bases). V was cut by 6 bases and J by 7 bases, with 16 bases left in between. Germline lookup yields CDR1 MNHEY and CDR2 SMNVEV (reference sequence). The CDR3 runs 14 residues. The CDR3 region is CASSRSAGWNEQFF. DNA of the CDR3: TGTGCCAGCAGCCGTTCGGCAGGGTGGAATGAGCAGTTCTTC.

In DNA form, the CDR3 reads TGTGCCAGCAGCGGACTAGCGAGGAGCTCCTACAATGAGCAGTTCTTC. Its protein product is CASSGLARSSYNEQFF. The rearrangement joins TRBV7-9 to TRBJ2-1; 9 nucleotides line up with TRBD2. This CDR3 has 16 residues. Trimming cost V 5 bases and J 0 bases; bases outside gene matches: 5. CDR1 and CDR2 from the germline V gene are SEHNR and FQNEAQ (reference sequence).

The chain couples TRBV7-3 to TRBJ2-4; 7 bases agree with TRBD2. Germline V CDR1 and CDR2: SGHTA, FQGTGA. The CDR3 sequence is 17 residues long. J lost 4 bases, V lost 5 bases, and 14 bases had no gene match. In nucleotides, the CDR3 is TGTGCCAGCAGCCCCGGGGTGGCTCGGGGGGTAAAAAACATTCAGTACTTC. It yields the protein CASSPGVARGVKNIQYF.

The rearrangement uses TRBV7-8 and TRBJ2-2; 13 positions match TRBD2. The CDR3 extends over 18 amino acids. The J segment lost 7 bases and the V segment lost 5 bases, leaving 13 bases of the junction unmatched. CDR1 is SGHVS, CDR2 FQNEAQ, per germline. In nucleotides, the CDR3 is TGTGCCAGCAGCCCCTACCGACTAGCGGGGGGCCGTGTCGGGGAGCTGTTTTTT. This codes for CASSPYRLAGGRVGELFF.

The chain carries TRBV19 and TRBJ2-7; 14 bases map to TRBD2. The trim removed 6 bases at V and 3 bases at J, leaving 7 bases unmatched. Germline V gene lookup returns CDR1 LNHDA and CDR2 SQIVND (reference sequence). This CDR3 spans 16 amino acids. In DNA form, the CDR3 reads TGTGCCAGTAGCCTTTCAGGGACTAGCGGGAGCTACGAGCAGTACTTC. Amino acids: CASSLSGTSGSYEQYF.

The chain couples TRBV6-5 to TRBJ1-3; D gene ambiguous. Trimming removed 8 bases from V and 0 bases from J, with 5 bases in between. The CDR3 is 12 amino acids. The germline CDR1 and CDR2 sequences are MNHEY and SVGAGI. The CDR3, as DNA: TGTGCCAGCCGAGACTCTGGAAACACCATATATTTT. The encoded protein is CASRDSGNTIYF.

This chain connects TRBV2 to TRBJ2-7; D not certain. The CDR3 is made up of 12 amino acids. CDR1 is SNHLY and CDR2 is FYNNEI in the germline V gene. The ends were cut back, 6 bases at V and 2 bases at J, with 8 bases in the middle. CDR3 coding DNA: TGTGCCAGCAGACCTTTAGCCTACGAGCAGTACTTC. Translation: CASRPLAYEQYF.

This clone occurred a few times. The chain links TRBV19 to TRBJ1-1, with D possibly being TRBD1 (5 bases). Germline loops: CDR1 LNHDA, CDR2 SQIVND (reference sequence). CDR3 length: 13 residues. Trimming pared 6 bases from V and 7 bases from J, leaving 15 bases between. The CDR3 bases are TGTGCCAGTAGGTTGGGGTTGGGGCATGAAGCTTTCTTT. It is translated as CASRLGLGHEAFF.

The CDR3: CASSTDRGQDLSMNTEAFF. CDR3 nucleotide sequence: TGTGCCAGCAGTACGGACAGGGGGCAAGATCTGTCGATGAACACTGAAGCTTTCTTT. The chain carries TRBV27 and TRBJ1-1, with TRBD1 matching 11 bases. CDR1 is MNHEY and CDR2 is SMNVEV in the germline V gene (reference sequence). The CDR3 has 19 residues. V lost 5 bases to trimming and J lost 0 bases; unmatched junction nucleotides: 14.

The rearrangement links TRBV30 to TRBJ2-7, with D possibly being TRBD1 (5 bases). CDR1 and CDR2 (germline): GTSNPN, SVGIG (reference sequence). The CDR3 contains 12 residues. V was trimmed by 2 bases and J by 4 bases, leaving 9 bases between them. In DNA form, the CDR3 reads TGTGCCTGGAGTAAACAGGATTACGAGCAGTACTTC. Translation gives CAWSKQDYEQYF. Full variable domain (outside the CDR3, taken from reference TRBV30 and TRBJ2-7): SQTIHQWPATLVQPVGSPLSLECTVEGTSNPNLYWYRQAAGRGLQLLFYSVGIGQISSEVPQNLSASRPQDRQFILSSKKLLLSDSGFYLCAWSKQDYEQYFGPGTRLTVT.

V gene TRBV27 combines with J gene TRBJ2-5; TRBD2 matches at 7 bases. Germline CDR1 is MNHEY and CDR2 is SMNVEV (reference sequence). Germline trimming cut 6 bases from V and 5 bases from J; bases unmatched to any gene: 9. This CDR3 is 14 amino acids long. The CDR3 loop reads CASSPLGGLETQYF. CDR3 DNA sequence: TGTGCCAGCAGCCCACTGGGGGGGTTGGAGACCCAGTACTTC.

This chain uses TRBV9 with TRBJ2-7; 9 nucleotides agree with TRBD1. Per germline, CDR1 SGDLS and CDR2 YYNGEE. The CDR3 extends over 15 amino acids. The V segment lost 2 bases and the J segment 3 bases; nucleotides outside the gene matches: 6. CDR3 DNA: TGTGCCAGCAGCGTGACCGGGACAGGGATCTACGAGCAGTACTTC. Protein sequence: CASSVTGTGIYEQYF. Supplemented by reference TRBV9 and TRBJ2-7, the full variable domain reads DSGVTQTPKHLITATGQRVTLRCSPRSGDLSVYWYQQSLDQGLQFLIQYYNGEERAKGNILERFSAQQFPDLHSELNLSSLELGDSALYFCASSVTGTGIYEQYFGPGTRLTVT.

CDR3 amino acids: CASNPRQGGFGEQYF. CDR3 bases: TGTGCCAGCAACCCCCGTCAGGGAGGATTCGGCGAGCAGTACTTC. The gene calls are TRBV6-1 and TRBJ2-7, with a possible D match to TRBD2 (6 bases). This CDR3 region has 15 residues. Germline V gene sequence: CDR1 MNHNS, CDR2 SASEGT. V lost 7 bases, J lost 6 bases, and 22 bases lay in between.

The chain combines TRBV27 with TRBJ1-5; D not resolved. Trimming took 6 bases from V and 3 from J, leaving 9 bases between them. Per germline, CDR1 MNHEY and CDR2 SMNVEV (reference sequence). The CDR3 consists of 13 residues. The CDR3 region has the DNA TGTGCCAGCAGGCGGGTTGCCAATCAGCCCCAGCATTTT. Translating gives CASRRVANQPQHF.

The chain links TRBV6-1 to TRBJ1-3, with D perhaps TRBD1 (5 bases). The CDR3 length is 15 residues. Germline V CDR1 and CDR2: MNHNS, SASEGT. V lost 6 bases to trimming and J lost 0 bases, with 12 bases between them. The chain's CDR3 is CASSRQSASGNTIYF. In nucleotides, the CDR3 is TGTGCCAGCAGCCGACAGTCCGCCTCTGGAAACACCATATATTTT.

J is TRBJ2-7 and V is TRBV7-8; a possible D gene is TRBD1 (6 bases). CDR1 and CDR2 (germline): SGHVS, FQNEAQ. Between the trimmed V and J ends, which lost 6 bases and 2 bases, there was a span of 14 bases. The length of the CDR3 is 14 residues. The CDR3 loop is CASRRTALTYEQYF. CDR3 sequence (DNA): TGTGCCAGCAGAAGGACAGCCCTAACCTACGAGCAGTACTTC.